The next 27 T cell receptor beta chains were all read from a single sample in a study of cytomegalovirus exposure and HLA in healthy donors. Libraries were prepared by immunoSEQ multiplex PCR; TCRdb keeps only in-frame clonotypes and omits some of them. The sample has 90,000 to 100,000 clones, more than 75% seen once. Sequencing input: PBMCs. These receptors all stem from a man in his late teens or twenties in good health and CMV-seropositive.

CDR3 in DNA: TGTGCCAGCAGCTTGTTCGGGTTGAATCAGCCCCAGCATTTT. The encoded protein is CASSLFGLNQPQHF. The chain carries TRBV5-4 and TRBJ1-5; D gene ambiguous. Germline V gene lookup returns CDR1 SGHNT and CDR2 YYREEE (reference sequence). V was trimmed by 1 base and J by 4 bases, leaving 9 bases between them. This CDR3 is 14 amino acids long.

The rearrangement links TRBV7-8 to TRBJ2-7; 8 nucleotides match TRBD1. The germline CDR1 and CDR2 sequences are SGHVS and FQNEAQ. This CDR3 has 13 amino acids. The ends lost 5 bases at V and 5 bases at J; junction bases unmatched: 5. This CDR3 is CASSPDRADEQYF. For the CDR3, the DNA is TGTGCCAGCAGCCCGGACAGGGCCGACGAGCAGTACTTC.

This chain uses TRBV10-3 with TRBJ1-5; unclear D gene. V lost 4 bases and J 1 base, leaving 5 bases between the germline ends. Germline CDR1 and CDR2: ENHRY and SYGVKD. This CDR3 comprises 13 residues. CDR3 DNA: TGTGCCATCAGTGGACTGAGCAATCAGCCCCAGCATTTT. Translating it yields CAISGLSNQPQHF.

This chain links TRBV2 with TRBJ2-7, with a tentative D call TRBD1 (5 bases). There are 15 residues in the CDR3. Germline values: CDR1 SNHLY, CDR2 FYNNEI. V was clipped by 6 bases and J by 0 bases, with 15 bases between them. This CDR3 is CASRRQILSSYEQYF. The CDR3 DNA is TGTGCCAGCAGAAGACAGATCCTGAGCTCCTACGAGCAGTACTTC.

The chain uses TRBV4-3 and TRBJ2-2; the D gene is possibly TRBD2 (5 bases). The germline V gene has CDR1 LGHNA and CDR2 YSLEER. V was pared by 2 bases and J by 0 bases, with 13 bases between. The CDR3 spans 17 residues. CDR3 residues: CASSQSGFGTNTGELFF. The CDR3 region has the DNA TGCGCCAGCAGCCAATCGGGATTCGGAACGAACACCGGGGAGCTGTTTTTT.

Only one count was recorded for this clone. The V and J genes are TRBV5-6 and TRBJ2-7; TRBD1 agrees at 7 bases. The CDR3 consists of 15 residues. V shed 2 bases, J shed 5 bases, and the junction held 10 bases outside the gene matches. Germline V gene lookup returns CDR1 SGHDT and CDR2 YYEEEE. CDR3 protein: CASSFSPTGRDEQYF. CDR3 DNA: TGTGCCAGCAGCTTCAGCCCGACAGGGCGCGACGAGCAGTACTTC.

The count of this clone is one. V usage is TRBV28 and J usage is TRBJ2-1; a possible D gene is TRBD2 (6 bases). The CDR3 runs 15 residues. Trimming stripped 3 bases from V and 7 bases from J, with 16 bases between. Per the germline V gene, CDR1 is MDHEN and CDR2 is SYDVKM. In nucleotides, the CDR3 is TGTGCCAGCAGTTTTGGGGCGGGGCATGTGAATGAGCAGTTCTTC. It specifies CASSFGAGHVNEQFF.

This chain joins TRBV5-8 and TRBJ2-7, with TRBD2 identical over 7 bases. This CDR3 contains 16 residues. CDR1 and CDR2 (germline): SGHTS, YDEGEE. V was clipped by 1 base and J by 3 bases; unmatched bases: 10. CDR3 protein: CASSLIGNGGSYEQYF. CDR3 coding DNA: TGTGCCAGCAGCTTGATCGGAAACGGCGGGAGCTACGAGCAGTACTTC. Based on the CDR3 plus reference TRBV5-8 and TRBJ2-7, the full variable domain is EAGVTQSPTHLIKTRGQQATLRCSPISGHTSVYWYQQALGLGLQFLLWYDEGEERNRGNFPPRFSGRQFPNYSSELNVNALELEDSALYLCASSLIGNGGSYEQYFGPGTRLTVT.

The rearrangement links TRBV28 to TRBJ2-4; 7 bases are shared with TRBD1. CDR1 and CDR2 from the germline V gene are MDHEN and SYDVKM. CDR3 length: 14 amino acids. The V segment lost 6 bases and the J segment 1 base; nucleotides outside the gene matches: 3. The DNA for the CDR3 is TGTGCCAGCAGCCCACAGGGGGCCAAAAACATTCAGTACTTC. It codes for CASSPQGAKNIQYF. The full variable domain, rest sourced from reference TRBV28 and TRBJ2-4, is DVKVTQSSRYLVKRTGEKVFLECVQDMDHENMFWYRQDPGLGLRLIYFSYDVKMKEKGDIPEGYSVSREKKERFSLILESASTNQTSMYLCASSPQGAKNIQYFGAGTRLSVL.

As DNA, the CDR3 is TGTGCCAGCAGCTTACCTCTAGCGGGAAGAGAGACCCAGTACTTC. The encoded protein is CASSLPLAGRETQYF. V and J are TRBV11-3 and TRBJ2-5; 9 bases are a match to TRBD2. From germline, CDR1 is SGHNT and CDR2 YENEEA. The ends lost 2 bases at V and 4 bases at J; junction bases unmatched: 5. The CDR3 consists of 15 residues.

The rearrangement uses TRBV7-8 and TRBJ2-2; 9 bases map to TRBD2. CDR3 length equals 16 residues. Germline CDR1 reads SGHVS; CDR2 reads FQNEAQ. The J segment lost 4 bases and the V segment lost 5 bases, leaving 8 bases of the junction unmatched. The CDR3 region has the DNA TGTGCCAGCAGCGCCGCGGGCGGGGGGGCCACCGGGGAGCTGTTTTTT. It translates to CASSAAGGGATGELFF. Variable domain in full (rest from reference TRBV7-8 and TRBJ2-2): GAGVSQSPRYKVAKRGQDVALRCDPISGHVSLFWYQQALGQGPEFLTYFQNEAQLDKSGLPSDRFFAERPEGSVSTLKIQRTQQEDSAVYLCASSAAGGGATGELFFGEGSRLTVL.

The V and J genes are TRBV5-5 and TRBJ2-7, with 10 bases that match TRBD2. Trimming removed 4 bases from V and 3 bases from J; junction bases left unmatched: 4. Per germline, CDR1 SGHKS and CDR2 YYEKEE (reference sequence). This CDR3 spans 14 amino acids. The DNA of the CDR3 is TGTGCCAGCAGCGACGCTAGCGGGAGCTACGAGCAGTACTTC. Amino acids: CASSDASGSYEQYF.

This clone was recorded only once. The chain is built from TRBV6-1 and TRBJ1-1, with 9 positions matching TRBD1. With 3 bases clipped from V and 1 base from J, the junction kept 6 bases outside the gene matches. The CDR3 consists of 16 residues. Germline V gives CDR1 MNHNS, CDR2 SASEGT. The DNA for the CDR3 is TGTGCCAGCAGTGACCCACCGACAGGGGGGAACACTGAAGCTTTCTTT. This gives the protein CASSDPPTGGNTEAFF.

The rearrangement joins TRBV20-1 to TRBJ2-7, with TRBD2 as a possible D gene (7 bases). This CDR3 is 11 amino acids long. V was trimmed by 7 bases and J by 6 bases, leaving 13 bases between them. Germline V gene data show CDR1 as DFQATT and CDR2 as SNEGSKA (reference sequence). For the CDR3, the DNA is TGCAGTGTTTCGGGGGGCGGCGAGCAGTACTTC. Its protein product is CSVSGGGEQYF.

The V and J genes are TRBV7-6 and TRBJ2-2, with a possible D match to TRBD1 (5 bases). The CDR3 runs to 15 residues. V lost 4 bases, J lost 3 bases, and 12 bases lay in between. Germline loops: CDR1 SGHVS, CDR2 FNYEAQ. CDR3 protein: CASSYTDSYTGELFF. For the CDR3, the DNA is TGTGCCAGCAGCTATACTGACAGTTACACCGGGGAGCTGTTTTTT.

CDR3 sequence reads: CATGDSLYEQYF. The CDR3, as DNA: TGTGCCACGGGGGACAGTTTATACGAGCAGTACTTC. This chain connects TRBV10-3 to TRBJ2-7, with a possible D match to TRBD1 (7 bases). The V gene lost 10 bases and the J gene lost 4 bases, with 14 bases spanning the gap. CDR1 is ENHRY and CDR2 is SYGVKD in the germline V gene. The CDR3 contains 12 residues.

The chain couples TRBV7-8 to TRBJ2-5; D is uncertain. Germline CDR1 reads SGHVS; CDR2 reads FQNEAQ. CDR3 length equals 14 residues. The V gene lost 3 bases and the J gene lost 3 bases, with 11 bases spanning the gap. The CDR3 DNA sequence: TGTGCCAGCAGCTTCTTTCCGTATGAAGAGACCCAGTACTTC. Protein sequence: CASSFFPYEETQYF.

This chain links TRBV5-1 with TRBJ2-7, with 8 bases that match TRBD1. Germline-derived CDR1 and CDR2 are SGHRS and YFSETQ. After removal of 3 bases from V and 5 bases from J, the junction contained 7 bases not matched to a gene. The CDR3 loop spans 14 amino acids. The chain's CDR3 is CASSWTGQGDEQYF. In nucleotides, the CDR3 is TGCGCCAGCAGCTGGACTGGACAGGGCGACGAGCAGTACTTC.

This chain links TRBV19 with TRBJ1-1; tentative D call: TRBD1 (5 bases). The V gene lost 6 bases and the J gene lost 0 bases, with 14 bases spanning the gap. Germline CDR1 is LNHDA and CDR2 is SQIVND (reference sequence). The CDR3 covers 15 residues. The CDR3 reads CASRRQGAMNTEAFF. The CDR3 coding sequence is TGTGCCAGTAGGCGTCAGGGTGCCATGAACACTGAAGCTTTCTTT. The whole variable domain, filled in from reference TRBV19 and TRBJ1-1, reads DGGITQSPKYLFRKEGQNVTLSCEQNLNHDAMYWYRQDPGQGLRLIYYSQIVNDFQKGDIAEGYSVSREKKESFPLTVTSAQKNPTAFYLCASRRQGAMNTEAFFGQGTRLTVV.

In this sample, this clone turned up once. V usage is TRBV6-1 and J usage is TRBJ2-5, with D possibly matching TRBD2 (6 bases). The V end was cut by 1 base, the J end by 4 bases, with 16 bases between. Germline CDR1 reads MNHNS; CDR2 reads SASEGT. There are 16 residues in the CDR3. The CDR3 here is CASSEGGRPPAETQYF. The DNA for the CDR3 is TGTGCCAGCAGTGAAGGAGGGAGGCCCCCCGCAGAGACCCAGTACTTC.

This clone was detected a few times. V usage is TRBV7-6 and J usage is TRBJ2-3, with D uncertain. CDR1 is SGHVS, CDR2 FNYEAQ, per germline. V lost 4 bases and J 4 bases, leaving 15 bases between the germline ends. This CDR3 contains 15 residues. The CDR3 bases are TGTGCCAGCAGCTCGGGTTTTTTCGGCGCAGATACGCAGTATTTT. Translated, it gives CASSSGFFGADTQYF.

This clone was counted a single time. The chain is built from TRBV13 and TRBJ2-2, with D maybe TRBD1 (5 bases). CDR1 and CDR2 (germline): PRHDT, FYEKMQ (reference sequence). CDR3 length equals 16 residues. Trimming took off 5 bases at V and 4 bases at J, with 17 bases between the two ends. CDR3 sequence (DNA): TGTGCCAGCAGCCGATTTAGAGACAGACGCACCGGGGAGCTGTTTTTT. This encodes CASSRFRDRRTGELFF.

The rearrangement uses TRBV7-3 and TRBJ2-7, with a possible D match to TRBD2 (6 bases). The V end lost 5 bases, the J end lost 6 bases, and 14 bases lay between the germline ends. The CDR3 loop spans 13 amino acids. Germline assignment: CDR1 SGHTA and CDR2 FQGTGA. CDR3 in amino acids: CASSQTRGTEQYF. CDR3 in DNA: TGTGCCAGCAGCCAGACACGGGGGACCGAGCAGTACTTC.

The chain has TRBV7-2 and TRBJ2-5, with a tentative D call TRBD1 (5 bases). This CDR3 has 13 amino acids. V shed 3 bases and J shed 5 bases, with 10 bases lying between them. Per the germline V gene, CDR1 is SGHTA and CDR2 is FQGNSA. CDR3 bases: TGTGCCAGCAGCTTTGGGGCCGGGGAGACCCAGTACTTC. The encoded protein is CASSFGAGETQYF.

In this sample, this clone turned up a few times. This rearrangement joins TRBV7-2 to TRBJ2-1; no clear D gene. With 4 bases removed from V and 6 bases from J, the gap between germline ends came to 10 bases. The CDR3 runs 13 residues. Germline V lookup: CDR1 SGHTA, CDR2 FQGNSA. The CDR3 DNA follows: TGTGCCAGCAGCTCCACCCCGGGCAATGAGCAGTTCTTC. Protein product: CASSSTPGNEQFF.

The rearrangement links TRBV5-4 to TRBJ1-1; D gene unclear. Germline CDR1 reads SGHNT; CDR2 reads YYREEE (reference sequence). Trimming removed 8 bases at V and 4 bases at J, with 9 bases between. The CDR3 extends over 11 amino acids. The CDR3 reads CASGVGTEAFF. DNA of the CDR3: TGTGCCAGTGGAGTGGGCACTGAAGCTTTCTTT.

The table lists this clone with a count of one. This CDR3 reads CASSLDGGNEQFF. The CDR3 region has the DNA TGTGCCAGCAGCCTAGACGGGGGGAATGAGCAGTTCTTC. V gene TRBV5-4 combines with J gene TRBJ2-1; 7 bases agree with TRBD2. With 4 bases clipped from V and 7 bases from J, the junction kept 5 bases outside the gene matches. Germline CDR1 reads SGHNT; CDR2 reads YYREEE (reference sequence). This CDR3 has 13 amino acids.